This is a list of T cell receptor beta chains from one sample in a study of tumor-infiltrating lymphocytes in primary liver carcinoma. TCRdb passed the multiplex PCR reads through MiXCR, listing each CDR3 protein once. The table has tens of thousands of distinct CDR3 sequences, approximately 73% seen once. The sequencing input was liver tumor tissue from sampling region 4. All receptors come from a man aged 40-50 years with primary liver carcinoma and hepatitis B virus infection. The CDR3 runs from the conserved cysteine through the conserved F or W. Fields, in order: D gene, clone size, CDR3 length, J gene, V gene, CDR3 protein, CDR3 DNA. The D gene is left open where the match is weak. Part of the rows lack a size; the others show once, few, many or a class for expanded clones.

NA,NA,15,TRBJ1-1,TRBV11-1,CASSFVQTMGTEAFF,TGTGCCAGCAGCTTCGTACAGACAATGGGAACTGAAGCTTTCTTT
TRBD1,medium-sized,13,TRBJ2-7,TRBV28,CASSPGQDYEQYF,TGTGCCAGCAGTCCCGGACAGGACTACGAGCAGTACTTC
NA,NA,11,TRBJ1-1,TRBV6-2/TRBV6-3,CTSSSAGPTFF,TGCACCAGCAGTTCGGCAGGGCCGACTTTCTTT
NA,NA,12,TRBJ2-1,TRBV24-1,CATTEFQGEQFF,TGTGCCACCACTGAATTTCAAGGCGAGCAGTTCTTC
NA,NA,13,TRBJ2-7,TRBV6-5,CASRKTGEYEQYF,TGTGCCAGCAGGAAGACAGGCGAGTACGAGCAGTATTTC
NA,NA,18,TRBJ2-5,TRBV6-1,CASSENLMGAALGETQYF,TGTGCCAGCAGTGAAAATTTAATGGGGGCGGCCCTAGGAGAGACCCAGTACTTC
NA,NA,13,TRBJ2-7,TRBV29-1,CSVGSDQRDFQYF,TGCAGCGTTGGTTCTGATCAGAGAGACTTCCAATACTTC
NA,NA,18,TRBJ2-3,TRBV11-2,CVGSEAPQRPAVTDTQYF,TGTGTCGGCAGCGAGGCCCCACAGAGACCAGCGGTCACAGATACGCAGTATTTT
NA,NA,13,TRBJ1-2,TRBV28,CASSPADKCGYTF,TGTGCCAGCTCACCGGCCGACAAATGTGGCTACACCTTC
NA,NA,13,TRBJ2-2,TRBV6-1,CASSQADTGEQFF,TGTGCCAGCAGTCAAGCTGACACCGGGGAGCAGTTTTTT
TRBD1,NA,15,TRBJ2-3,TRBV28,CASNIRTGGTDTQYF,TGTGCCAGCAATATACGAACAGGGGGCACAGATACGCAGTATTTT
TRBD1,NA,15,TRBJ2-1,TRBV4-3,CTSSQFQGANDEQSF,TGCACCAGCAGCCAATTTCAGGGGGCTAACGATGAGCAGTCCTTC
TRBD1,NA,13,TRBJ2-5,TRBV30,CDWSKSSGGTQYF,TGTGACTGGAGTAAGAGTTCAGGGGGGACCCAGTACTTC
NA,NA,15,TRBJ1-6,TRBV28,CASSLAVQLNSPFHF,TGTGCCAGCAGTTTGGCTGTACAGCTTAATTCACCCTTTCACTTT
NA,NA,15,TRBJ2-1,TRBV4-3,CASSPGAAVRSEQFF,TGTGCCAGCAGCCCGGGAGCCGCGGTACGGTCGGAGCAGTTCTTC
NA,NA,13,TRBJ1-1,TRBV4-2,CASSQDSNGRVFF,TGTGCCAGTAGTCAAGATTCCAATGGGAGAGTTTTCTTT
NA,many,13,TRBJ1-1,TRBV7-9,CASSFQGNTEAFF,TGTGCCAGCAGCTTTCAGGGGAACACTGAAGCTTTCTTT
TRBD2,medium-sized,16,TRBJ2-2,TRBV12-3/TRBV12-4,CASSPTASGRWGELFF,TGTGCCAGCAGTCCCACGGCTAGCGGGAGATGGGGGGAGCTGTTTTTT
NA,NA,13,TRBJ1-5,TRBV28,CASAVLTYSPQHF,TGTGCCAGCGCAGTCCTTACATACTCGCCCCAGCATTTT
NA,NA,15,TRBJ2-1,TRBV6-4,CASSDNSGSFNEQFF,TGTGCCAGCAGTGATAATAGCGGCTCCTTCAATGAGCAGTTCTTC
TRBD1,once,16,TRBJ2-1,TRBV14,CASNRQQGGRLNEQFF,TGTGCCAGCAATCGTCAACAGGGGGGCCGGTTAAATGAACAGTTCTTC
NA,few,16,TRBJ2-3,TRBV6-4,CASSDSQNGSTDTQYF,TGCGCCAGCAGTGACTCACAGAACGGGAGCACAGATACGCAGTATTTT
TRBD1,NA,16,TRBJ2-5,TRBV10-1,CASSEPTGTGKETQYF,TGTGCCAGCAGTGAGCCGACGGGGACAGGGAAAGAGACCCAGTACTTC
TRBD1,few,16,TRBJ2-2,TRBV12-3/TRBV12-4,CASSLGTGRLVGELFF,TGTGCCAGCAGCCTCGGGACAGGGAGGTTGGTCGGGGAGTTGTTTTTT
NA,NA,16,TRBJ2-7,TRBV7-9,CASSPSHQLRSYEQYF,TGTGCCAGCAGCCCAAGCCATCAGTTGAGGTCCTACGAGCAGTACTTC
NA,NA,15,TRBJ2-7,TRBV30,CTWSLHAAETYEQYF,TGTACCTGGAGCCTACATGCAGCGGAAACCTACGAGCAGTACTTC
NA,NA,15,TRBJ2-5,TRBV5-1,CAGSLFGTEVETQYF,TGCGCCGGCAGCCTGTTCGGGACTGAGGTAGAGACCCAGTACTTC
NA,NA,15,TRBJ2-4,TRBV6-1,CASSARMLDKNIQYF,TGTGCCAGTAGTGCCAGGATGCTAGACAAAAATATTCAGTACTTC
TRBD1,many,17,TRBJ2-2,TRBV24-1,CATSDLGTGINTGELFF,TGTGCCACCAGTGATTTAGGGACAGGGATTAACACCGGGGAGCTGTTTTTT
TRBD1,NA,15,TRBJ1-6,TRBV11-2,CASSLGQGVNLPLHF,TGTGCCAGCAGCCTAGGACAGGGAGTGAATTTACCCCTCCACTTC
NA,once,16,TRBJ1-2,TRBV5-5,CAGSPHLDRTNYGYIF,TGTGCCGGCAGCCCTCACCTGGACAGAACTAACTATGGCTACATCTTC
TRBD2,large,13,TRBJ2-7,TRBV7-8,CASSFTSAYEQYF,TGTGCCAGCAGCTTTACTAGCGCCTACGAGCAGTACTTC
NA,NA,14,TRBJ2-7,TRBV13,CVSSSHTYSGEQYF,TGTGTCAGCAGCTCCCATACTTATTCGGGCGAGCAGTACTTT
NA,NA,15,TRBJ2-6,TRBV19,CAGSAQNSGANVLTF,TGTGCCGGTAGTGCTCAGAACTCTGGGGCCAACGTCCTGACTTTC
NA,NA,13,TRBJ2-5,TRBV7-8,CASSVEIQETQYF,TGTGCCAGCAGCGTCGAGATCCAGGAGACCCAGTACTTC
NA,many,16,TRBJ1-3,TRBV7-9,CASSPPSGVSGNTIYF,TGTGCCAGCAGCCCACCCTCCGGGGTGAGTGGAAACACCATATATTTT
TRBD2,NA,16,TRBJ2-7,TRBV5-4,CASSTGGGDYVNEQYF,TGTGCCAGCAGCACCGGCGGAGGGGACTATGTGAATGAGCAGTACTTC
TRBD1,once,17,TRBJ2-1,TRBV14,CASSREGQGTGFNEQFF,TGTGCCAGCAGCCGAGAGGGCCAGGGGACAGGGTTCAATGAGCAGTTCTTC
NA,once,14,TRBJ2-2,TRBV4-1,CASSQLSLSGEQFF,TGCGCCAGCAGCCAACTTAGCCTCTCCGGGGAACAGTTTTTT
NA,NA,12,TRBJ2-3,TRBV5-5,CASSPFTDTQYF,TGTGCCAGCAGCCCCTTCACAGATACACAGTATTTT
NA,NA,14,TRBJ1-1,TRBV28,CTSNIFRGGTEAFF,TGTACCAGTAACATCTTCAGGGGAGGAACTGAAGCTTTCTTT
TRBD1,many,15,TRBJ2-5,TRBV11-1,CASSPGQGDQETQYF,TGTGCCAGCAGCCCGGGACAGGGGGACCAAGAGACCCAGTACTTC
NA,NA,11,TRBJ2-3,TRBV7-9,CPSSLGDTQYF,TGTCCCAGCAGCTTAGGAGATACGCAATATTTT
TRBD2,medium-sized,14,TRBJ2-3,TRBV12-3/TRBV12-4,CASSPSGSTDTQYF,TGTGCCAGCAGTCCTAGCGGGTCTACAGATACGCAGTATTTT
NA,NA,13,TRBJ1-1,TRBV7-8,CANSPQRNTEAFF,TGTGCCAACAGCCCTCAGAGGAACACTGAAGCTTTCTTT
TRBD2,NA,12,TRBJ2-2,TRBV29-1,CNVPEGSGGPFF,TGCAACGTGCCTGAGGGGAGCGGGGGGCCGTTTTTT
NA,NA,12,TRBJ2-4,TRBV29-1,CNVIHGRGIRYF,TGCAACGTAATTCACGGGCGGGGCATTAGGTACTTC
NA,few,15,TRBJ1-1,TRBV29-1,CSVRAGWGMNTEALF,TGCAGTGTTCGGGCAGGGTGGGGAATGAACACTGAAGCTTTATTT
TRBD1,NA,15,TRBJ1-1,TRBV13,CAGREIQGTGTKAFF,TGTGCCGGCAGGGAGATACAGGGGACTGGCACTAAAGCTTTCTTT
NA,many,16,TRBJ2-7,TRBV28,CASSPRLRVRTYEQYF,TGTGCCAGTAGTCCAAGACTACGGGTCCGAACCTACGAGCAGTACTTC
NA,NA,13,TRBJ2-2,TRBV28,CASEEGGARELFF,TGTGCCAGCGAGGAAGGGGGAGCCAGGGAGCTGTTTTTT
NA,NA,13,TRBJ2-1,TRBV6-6,CASTSGTNNEQLF,TGTGCCAGCACCTCAGGGACAAACAATGAGCAGCTCTTC
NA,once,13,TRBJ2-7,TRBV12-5,CASVGTGSYEEYF,NA
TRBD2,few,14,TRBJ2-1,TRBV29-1,CCHRTSGDYNEQFF,TGCTGTCACCGTACTAGCGGGGACTACAATGAGCAGTTCTTC
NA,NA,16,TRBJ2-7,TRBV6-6,CASSYELGGVGDEQYF,TGTGCCAGCAGTTACGAGTTGGGGGGCGTAGGCGACGAGCAGTACTTC
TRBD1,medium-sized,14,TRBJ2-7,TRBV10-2,CATYTTGGTYEQYF,TGCGCCACATACACGACAGGGGGTACCTACGAGCAGTACTTC
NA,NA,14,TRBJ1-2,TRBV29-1,CSVEVYGPSICYTF,TGCAGCGTTGAAGTCTACGGACCCAGTATTTGCTACACCTTC
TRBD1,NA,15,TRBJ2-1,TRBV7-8,CASSFGTGVYNEQFF,TGTGCCAGCAGCTTTGGGACAGGGGTCTACAATGAGCAGTTCTTC
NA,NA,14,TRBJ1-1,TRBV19,CASLPGHRGSEAFF,TGTGCCAGTCTTCCGGGACACCGAGGGAGTGAAGCTTTCTTT
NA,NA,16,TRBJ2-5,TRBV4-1,CASSQYRGAHQETQYF,TGCGCCAGCAGCCAATATCGGGGAGCTCACCAAGAGACCCAGTACTTC